The 25 T cell receptor beta chains listed next were all sequenced from one sample in a study of T-cell memory formation after mild COVID-19. TCRdb re-analysed the 5' RACE reads in MiXCR, keeping a single row per CDR3 protein. The table has hundreds of thousands of distinct CDR3 sequences, roughly 15% seen once. Sequencing input: PBMCs or a T cell subset sorted from them (not recorded which). These receptors originate from a young man who had mild COVID-19 (a few samples of this study predate the infection). Cell type and time point are not known.

This clonotype was recorded a few times. J is TRBJ2-2 and V is TRBV20-1; D unresolved. The CDR3 runs to 12 residues. Looked up from germline, CDR1 is DFQATT and CDR2 is SNEGSKA (reference sequence). V lost 1 base and J lost 8, with 8 bases in between. The CDR3 coding sequence is TGCAGTGCTAGAGGGGAAGCGGGGGAGCTGTTTTTT. It yields the protein CSARGEAGELFF.

This clonotype has at least ten counts. This chain connects TRBV11-2 to TRBJ2-2; TRBD2 agrees at 8 bases. CDR1 is SGHAT, CDR2 FQNNGV, per germline. The V segment lost 5 bases and the J segment 5 bases; nucleotides outside the gene matches: 13. This CDR3 spans 17 amino acids. CDR3 region: CASSPPVGGGRTGELFF. The DNA for the CDR3 is TGTGCCAGCAGCCCGCCGGTCGGCGGGGGGAGGACCGGGGAGCTGTTTTTT.

This clonotype came up a few times. J is TRBJ2-2 and V is TRBV5-1, with no clear D. The V end lost 0 bases, the J end lost 6 bases, and 9 bases lay between the germline ends. Per germline, CDR1 SGHRS and CDR2 YFSETQ. The CDR3 is made up of 14 amino acids. DNA of the CDR3: TGCGCCAGCAGCTTGGTTTCATGGGCCGGGGAGCTGTTTTTT. Translated: CASSLVSWAGELFF. Full variable domain (rest looked up from reference TRBV5-1 and TRBJ2-2): KAGVTQTPRYLIKTRGQQVTLSCSPISGHRSVSWYQQTPGQGLQFLFEYFSETQRNKGNFPGRFSGRQFSNSRSEMNVSTLELGDSALYLCASSLVSWAGELFFGEGSRLTVL.

This clonotype came up a few times. The chain couples TRBV5-1 to TRBJ2-1, with 11 bases aligning to TRBD2. The length of the CDR3 is 16 residues. The J segment lost 4 bases and the V segment lost 0 bases, leaving 3 bases of the junction unmatched. The V gene's germline CDR1 is SGHRS and CDR2 YFSETQ. The CDR3 is CASSLGLAGGYNEQFF. The DNA for the CDR3 is TGCGCCAGCAGCTTGGGGCTAGCGGGGGGTTACAATGAGCAGTTCTTC.

This clonotype was detected only a few times. This chain joins TRBV6-5 and TRBJ1-1, with D tentatively TRBD1 (6 bases). CDR3 length: 14 residues. Trimming removed 6 bases at V and 0 bases at J, with 11 bases between. Germline V CDR1 and CDR2: MNHEY, SVGAGI. CDR3 DNA sequence: TGTGCCAGCAGCAGGACAGTTATGAACACTGAAGCTTTCTTT. It codes for CASSRTVMNTEAFF.

This clonotype was found many times. The rearrangement joins TRBV6-6 to TRBJ2-5; the D is unclear. Deletions cut 7 bases from V and 2 bases from J, with 14 bases between. The germline V gene has CDR1 MNHNY and CDR2 SVGAGI (reference sequence). CDR3 size: 14 residues. The CDR3 loop reads CASTEGPSQETQYF. CDR3 nucleotide sequence: TGTGCCAGCACCGAAGGACCATCTCAAGAGACCCAGTACTTC.

The J gene is TRBJ2-7, the V gene TRBV5-1, with 8 nucleotides matching TRBD1. CDR3 size: 16 residues. CDR1 SGHRS and CDR2 YFSETQ come from the germline V gene. V trimming: 2 bases; J trimming: 4 bases; junction bases outside the gene matches: 11. This CDR3 is CASSFNSGTGRYEQYF. In nucleotides, the CDR3 is TGCGCCAGCAGCTTCAATTCCGGGACAGGCCGTTACGAGCAGTACTTC. The whole variable domain, filled in from reference TRBV5-1 and TRBJ2-7, reads KAGVTQTPRYLIKTRGQQVTLSCSPISGHRSVSWYQQTPGQGLQFLFEYFSETQRNKGNFPGRFSGRQFSNSRSEMNVSTLELGDSALYLCASSFNSGTGRYEQYFGPGTRLTVT.

This clonotype was seen a few times. V is TRBV15 and J is TRBJ2-3; D unresolved. Per the germline V gene, CDR1 is LNHNV and CDR2 is YYDKDF (reference sequence). This CDR3 has 15 residues. V was pared by 0 bases and J by 0 bases, with 7 bases between. This CDR3 is CATSRDEISTDTQYF. Here the CDR3 DNA reads TGTGCCACCAGCAGAGATGAGATTAGCACAGATACGCAGTATTTT. The whole variable domain, remainder taken from reference TRBV15 and TRBJ2-3, is DAMVIQNPRYQVTQFGKPVTLSCSQTLNHNVMYWYQQKSSQAPKLLFHYYDKDFNNEADTPDNFQSRRPNTSFCFLDIRSPGLGDTAMYLCATSRDEISTDTQYFGPGTRLTVL.

V and J are TRBV24-1 and TRBJ2-3; 7 bases fit TRBD1. V shed 9 bases, J shed 6 bases, and the junction held 5 bases outside the gene matches. This CDR3 is 12 amino acids long. Germline CDR1 is KGHDR and CDR2 is SFDVKD. This chain's CDR3 is CATEGQKDTQYF. In nucleotides, the CDR3 is TGTGCCACCGAGGGACAGAAGGATACGCAGTATTTT.

This clonotype was seen many times. CDR3 nucleotide sequence: TGTGCCAGCAGTGATGTTAGCGGGGCTACTAACTATGGCTACACCTTC. Protein: CASSDVSGATNYGYTF. This chain links TRBV25-1 with TRBJ1-2, with D possibly matching TRBD1 (5 bases). Germline V gives CDR1 MGHDK, CDR2 SYGVNS. CDR3 length: 16 residues. V gave up 3 bases and J gave up 0 bases, with 14 bases separating them.

This clonotype was counted a few times. CDR3 bases: TGTGCCAGCAGCCTCGGACAGGAGGGTGGCTACACCTTC. Its protein product is CASSLGQEGGYTF. The chain combines TRBV12-3 or TRBV12-4 with TRBJ1-2; TRBD1 agrees at 7 bases. There are 13 residues in the CDR3. With V trimmed by 6 bases and J by 7 bases, 8 bases remained unmatched.

This clonotype was detected only a few times. The chain employs TRBV6-5 and TRBJ2-7; D unclear. Germline values: CDR1 MNHEY, CDR2 SVGAGI. The CDR3 has 13 residues. The germline V and J ends were trimmed by 0 bases and 4 bases, with 7 bases remaining between them. The CDR3 loop reads CASSYSPEYEQYV. The CDR3 DNA reads as TGTGCCAGCAGTTACTCTCCAGAATACGAGCAGTACGTC.

The chain recombines TRBV7-8 with TRBJ1-5; D perhaps matches TRBD1 (5 bases). The V and J ends lost 2 bases and 7 bases respectively, with 21 bases between them. Germline V lookup: CDR1 SGHVS, CDR2 FQNEAQ. CDR3 length: 17 residues. The DNA of the CDR3 is TGTGCCAGCAGCTTACCCGAGACAGCGGGGAGGGGCCAGCCCCAGCATTTT. Translating gives CASSLPETAGRGQPQHF.

This clonotype was detected many times. This chain links TRBV7-9 with TRBJ2-3; 9 nucleotides line up with TRBD1. The trim removed 4 bases at V and 5 bases at J, leaving 4 bases unmatched. CDR3 size: 14 residues. The germline V gene has CDR1 SEHNR and CDR2 FQNEAQ (reference sequence). The DNA for the CDR3 is TGTGCCAGCAGCTCGGGACAGGGTGAAGATACGCAGTATTTT. This codes for CASSSGQGEDTQYF.

The gene calls are TRBV24-1 and TRBJ2-3; TRBD2 is a possible D gene (6 bases). Germline-derived CDR1 and CDR2 are KGHDR and SFDVKD. The CDR3 has 16 amino acids. V lost 4 bases, J lost 6 bases, and 19 bases lay in between. For the CDR3, the DNA is TGTGCCACCAGTGACCCAGTGGGGGGATCGGGCGATACGCAGTATTTT. Encoded protein: CATSDPVGGSGDTQYF.

This clonotype was counted between two and nine times. This sequence joins TRBV11-2 and TRBJ2-3; 7 positions agree with TRBD1. Germline-derived CDR1 and CDR2 are SGHAT and FQNNGV. The CDR3 loop spans 19 amino acids. V shed 0 bases, J shed 0 bases, and the junction held 12 bases outside the gene matches. The CDR3, as DNA: TGTGCCAGCAGCTTAGATAAGGGGGCCCGGGGACAGAGCACAGATACGCAGTATTTT. Translating gives CASSLDKGARGQSTDTQYF.

The sample holds one count of this clonotype. The chain employs TRBV4-2 and TRBJ2-3; 9 positions agree with TRBD2. In germline, CDR1 is LGHNA, CDR2 YNFKEQ. Trimming cost V 4 bases and J 0 bases; bases outside gene matches: 5. The CDR3 is 16 amino acids. Here the CDR3 reads CASSRLTSGSTDTQYF. The CDR3 region has the DNA TGTGCCAGCAGCCGCCTTACTAGCGGGAGCACAGATACGCAGTATTTT.

This chain joins TRBV20-1 and TRBJ2-3; D might be TRBD2 (7 bases). Germline V gene data show CDR1 as DFQATT and CDR2 as SNEGSKA (reference sequence). Trimming took 0 bases from V and 5 from J, leaving 15 bases between them. The CDR3 runs 15 residues. The CDR3 protein is CSARDSAGAGDTQYF. DNA for the CDR3: TGCAGTGCTAGAGATTCGGCGGGGGCCGGAGATACGCAGTATTTT.

This clonotype has more than one count but fewer than ten. This rearrangement joins TRBV7-9 to TRBJ2-1; TRBD2 is a possible D gene (6 bases). Trimming cost V 0 bases and J 10 bases, with 10 bases left between them. There are 13 residues in the CDR3. Germline assignment: CDR1 SEHNR and CDR2 FQNEAQ (reference sequence). CDR3 region: CASSLAGAGEQFF. The CDR3 bases are TGTGCCAGCAGCTTAGCAGGAGCGGGCGAGCAGTTCTTC.

The chain joins TRBV15 to TRBJ1-4; TRBD1 aligns across 7 bases. CDR3 length: 17 residues. V lost 3 bases, J lost 5 bases, and 12 bases stayed unmatched. The germline V gene encodes CDR1 LNHNV and CDR2 YYDKDF (reference sequence). CDR3 loop: CATSRPPSTGLNEKLFF. The CDR3 DNA reads as TGTGCCACCAGCAGGCCCCCTTCGACAGGGCTCAATGAAAAACTGTTTTTT.

The chain has TRBV19 and TRBJ1-2, with D unresolved. V was trimmed by 7 bases and J by 8 bases, leaving 14 bases between them. The CDR3 covers 12 residues. Germline values: CDR1 LNHDA, CDR2 SQIVND (reference sequence). This CDR3 is CASKKGVEGYTF. DNA for the CDR3: TGTGCCAGTAAGAAGGGCGTGGAAGGCTACACCTTC.

In this sample, this clonotype turned up a few times. The rearrangement links TRBV7-2 to TRBJ2-6, with 7 bases matching TRBD1. The CDR3 is made up of 14 amino acids. CDR1 SGHTA and CDR2 FQGNSA come from the germline V gene. The trim removed 5 bases at V and 9 bases at J, leaving 7 bases unmatched. CDR3 sequence: CASSPPDRYNVLTF. The CDR3 nucleotides read TGTGCCAGCAGCCCGCCGGACAGGTACAACGTCCTGACTTTC.

This clonotype was seen ten or more times. In nucleotides, the CDR3 is TGTGCCAGCATCAAAAGCCGCCGGGTGGGGCGCACCGGGGAGCTGTTTTTT. Translated: CASIKSRRVGRTGELFF. The chain carries TRBV6-2 or TRBV6-3 and TRBJ2-2; D perhaps matches TRBD1 (5 bases). The V gene lost 7 bases and the J gene lost 4 bases, with 22 bases spanning the gap. Germline V gene data show CDR1 as MNHEY and CDR2 as SVGEGT. CDR3 length: 17 amino acids.

This clonotype was counted a few times. V and J are TRBV7-6 and TRBJ2-5; 14 nucleotides align to TRBD2. V gave up 4 bases and J gave up 7 bases; unmatched junction bases: 14. The length of the CDR3 is 18 residues. CDR1 and CDR2 from the germline V gene are SGHVS and FNYEAQ. The DNA for the CDR3 is TGTGCCAGCAGCTCCGGGACTAGCGGGGGCGTACATGGTTGGACCCAGTACTTC. Protein: CASSSGTSGGVHGWTQYF.

This rearrangement joins TRBV28 to TRBJ1-5; D is possibly TRBD1 (6 bases). Trimming removed 7 bases from V and 2 bases from J, with 18 bases in between. The CDR3 is 16 amino acids. Germline V lookup: CDR1 MDHEN, CDR2 SYDVKM. The CDR3 loop reads CASTNREGSGNQPQHF. In DNA, the CDR3 is TGTGCCAGCACTAACAGGGAAGGGAGCGGCAATCAGCCCCAGCATTTT.